Listed below are T cell receptor beta chains from one sample, sequenced in a study of OX40 agonist ivuxolimab in advanced cancers. TCRdb's table, derived via immunoSEQ multiplex PCR, lists solely in-frame clones and lacks some. The sample yields fewer than 70,000 clones, around 84% seen once. Sample: CD4+ or CD8+ T cells sorted from blood, taken in a trial of the OX40 agonist ivuxolimab. The receptors were sampled from an adult with an advanced solid tumor such as melanoma, head and neck, liver or kidney cancer. Each CDR3 is given with its conserved first and last residue. The D gene is left open where the match is weak. A clone size is listed for some rows: how often the clone was seen (once, few, many), or a class if it is expanded.

clone_size j_call v_call d_call cdr3_nt cdr3_aa
NA TRBJ1-1 TRBV7-2 NA TGTGCCAGCAGCTATAGGGGCGGCACTGAAGCTTTCTTT CASSYRGGTEAFF
NA TRBJ2-5 TRBV7-2 NA TGTGCCAGCAGCCTCGGGACCTTCGAAGCAGAGACCCAGTACTTC CASSLGTFEAETQYF
NA TRBJ2-5 TRBV5-1 TRBD2 TGCGCCAGCAGCTCAGAGGGAGGGCGGGGGGGCCAAGAGACCCAGTACTTC CASSSEGGRGGQETQYF
NA TRBJ2-1 TRBV11-1 TRBD2 TGTGCCAGCAGCTTAGTAGGGACTAGCGGGGCGTACAATGAGCAGTTCTTC CASSLVGTSGAYNEQFF
NA TRBJ2-6 TRBV13 NA TGTGCCAGCAGCTTCTCCAACTCTGGGGCCAACGTCCTGACTTTC CASSFSNSGANVLTF
NA TRBJ1-4 TRBV7-2 NA TGTGCCAGCAGCCGATCGCGGACCCCAGGTGGAAAACTGTTTTTT CASSRSRTPGGKLFF
NA TRBJ2-1 TRBV2 TRBD1 TGTGCCAGCAGTCTACAGGGGGCGAACAATGAGCAGTTCTTC CASSLQGANNEQFF
NA TRBJ2-3 TRBV10-3 TRBD2 TGTGCCATCAGCCCCAGCGGGGGACGCACAGATACGCAGTATTTT CAISPSGGRTDTQYF
NA TRBJ1-2 TRBV4-2 TRBD1 TGTGCCAGCAGCCAAGATAGGACAGGGATGGTTGGCTACACCTTC CASSQDRTGMVGYTF
few TRBJ2-5 TRBV11-1 NA TGTGCCAGCGACCTCAGCAGCACCAAGGGGACCCAGTACTTC CASDLSSTKGTQYF
once TRBJ2-1 TRBV6-1 TRBD2 TGTGCCAGCAGTGAAGCGTTCAGCGGGGGCCAGCAGTTCTTC CASSEAFSGGQQFF
NA TRBJ2-1 TRBV5-1 NA TGCGCCAGCACCCTACCGGGAGTATACAATGAGCAGATCTTC CASTLPGVYNEQIF
NA TRBJ2-3 TRBV6-6 TRBD1 TGTGCCAGCAGCGCAGGGGGCATCGGCACAGATACGCAGTATTTT CASSAGGIGTDTQYF
few TRBJ2-1 TRBV7-2 TRBD2 TGTGCCAGCAGCTTATCCCGGGGGGCCTACAATGAGCAGTTCTTC CASSLSRGAYNEQFF
NA TRBJ2-1 TRBV15 TRBD2 TGTGCCACCAGCAGGTTACTAGCGGGGGGGCCTCATATCGATGAGCAGTTCTTC CATSRLLAGGPHIDEQFF
NA TRBJ1-5 TRBV19 NA TGTGCCAGTAGTACCCTCCAGCGTCTTCCCAATCAGCCCCAGCATTTT CASSTLQRLPNQPQHF
NA TRBJ2-3 TRBV5-1 NA TGCGCCAGCAGCTCCACTGACAGGCCTCCTAGCACAGATACGCAGTATTTT CASSSTDRPPSTDTQYF
NA TRBJ1-3 TRBV6-1 NA TGTGCCAGCAGTATACAGAGGATCCCCGACACCATATATTTT CASSIQRIPDTIYF
once TRBJ1-1 TRBV7-6 NA TGTGCCAGCAGCTTAGCGCTGGGGGGGAACACTGAAGCTTTCTTT CASSLALGGNTEAFF
NA TRBJ2-2 TRBV7-7 NA TGTGCTAGCATGAAGGGGCTTAACACCGGGGAGCTGTTTTTT CASMKGLNTGELFF
NA TRBJ2-3 TRBV19 TRBD2 TGTGCCAGTAGTATTGGCGGGGAGGGGGATACGCAGTATTTT CASSIGGEGDTQYF
NA TRBJ2-7 TRBV5-1 TRBD1 TGCGCCAGCGGCCGAGGGGACAGCTCCTACGAGCAGTACTTC CASGRGDSSYEQYF
NA TRBJ1-6 TRBV7-2 TRBD1 TGTGCCAGCAGCTTCACGCAGGGGGCGAAATCACCCCTCCACTTT CASSFTQGAKSPLHF
NA TRBJ2-7 TRBV28 NA TGTGCCAGCTTCCAGAGGGCGACCACCTACGAGCAGTACTTC CASFQRATTYEQYF
few TRBJ2-7 TRBV5-6 NA TGTGCCAGCAGCTTGGACCCCTCCTACGAGCAGTACTTC CASSLDPSYEQYF
NA TRBJ1-1 TRBV18 NA TGTGCCAGCTCACCACAGGGGCGGCACACTGAAGCTTTCTTT CASSPQGRHTEAFF
NA TRBJ2-1 TRBV28 NA TGTGCCAGCTTTTTACGTAAGGGGAACAATGAGCAGTTCTTC CASFLRKGNNEQFF